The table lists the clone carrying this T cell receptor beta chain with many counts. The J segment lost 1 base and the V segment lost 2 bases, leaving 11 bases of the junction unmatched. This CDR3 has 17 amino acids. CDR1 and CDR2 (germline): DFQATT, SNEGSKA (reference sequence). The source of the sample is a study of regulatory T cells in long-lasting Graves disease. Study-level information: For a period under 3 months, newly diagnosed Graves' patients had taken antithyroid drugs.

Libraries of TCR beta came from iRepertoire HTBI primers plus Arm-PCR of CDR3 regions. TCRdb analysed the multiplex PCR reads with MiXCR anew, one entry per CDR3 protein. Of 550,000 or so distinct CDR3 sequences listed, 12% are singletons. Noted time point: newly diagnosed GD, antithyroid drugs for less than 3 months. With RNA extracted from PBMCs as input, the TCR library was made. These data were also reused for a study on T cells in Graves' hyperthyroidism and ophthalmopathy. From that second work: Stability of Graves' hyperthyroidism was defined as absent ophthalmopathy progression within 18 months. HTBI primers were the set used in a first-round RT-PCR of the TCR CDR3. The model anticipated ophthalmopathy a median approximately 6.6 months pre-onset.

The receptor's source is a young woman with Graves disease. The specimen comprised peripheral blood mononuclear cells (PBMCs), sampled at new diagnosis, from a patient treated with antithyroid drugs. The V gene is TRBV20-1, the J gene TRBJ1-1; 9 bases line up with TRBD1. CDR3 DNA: TGCAGTGCTAGATGGAGAACAGGGGGCAGGGGGAACACTGAAGCTTTCTTT. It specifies CSARWRTGGRGNTEAFF.